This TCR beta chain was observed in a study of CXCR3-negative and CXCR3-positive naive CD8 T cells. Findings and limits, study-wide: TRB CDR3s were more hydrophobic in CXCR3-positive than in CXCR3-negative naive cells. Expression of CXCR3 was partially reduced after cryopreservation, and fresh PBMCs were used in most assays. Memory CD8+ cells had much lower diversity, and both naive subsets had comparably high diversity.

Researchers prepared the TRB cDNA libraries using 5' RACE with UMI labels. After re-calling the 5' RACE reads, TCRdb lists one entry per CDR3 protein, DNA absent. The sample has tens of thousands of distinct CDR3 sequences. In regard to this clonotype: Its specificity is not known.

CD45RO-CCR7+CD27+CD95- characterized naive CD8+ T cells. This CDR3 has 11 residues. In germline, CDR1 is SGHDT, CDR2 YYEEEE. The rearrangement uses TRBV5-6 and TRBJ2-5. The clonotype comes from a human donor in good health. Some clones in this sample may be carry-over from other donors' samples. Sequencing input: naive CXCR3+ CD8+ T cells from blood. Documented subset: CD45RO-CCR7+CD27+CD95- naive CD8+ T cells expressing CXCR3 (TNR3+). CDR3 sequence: CASSLAETQYF.